The clone carrying this T cell receptor beta chain was found many times. Its antigen is as yet unknown. The sample originates from a study of T-cell reconstitution after alpha-beta-depleted transplantation in children. The germline V gene encodes CDR1 SGHVS and CDR2 FQNEAQ. This CDR3 spans 14 amino acids. V lost 8 bases and J lost 5; bases outside the gene matches: 8. Construction of the TCRbeta library involved unique molecular identifiers. TCRdb re-called the PCR reads with MiXCR, one entry per CDR3 protein. Of around 700,000 distinct CDR3 sequences in the sample, about an eighth were seen once. Study-wide points: Diversity and T-cell counts at one year after transplant derived mostly from new T cells.

Sequences were derived from PBMCs, sampled before TCRalphabeta/CD19-depleted stem cell transplant. The TCR was taken from a girl aged 2 to 10 with congenital amegakaryocytic thrombocytopenia, due to receive a stem cell transplant. V gene TRBV7-8 combines with J gene TRBJ2-1, with 8 bases lining up with TRBD2. DNA of the CDR3: TGTGCCAGCCGAAGGGCGCGGGGGGACAATGAGCAGTTCTTC. It encodes CASRRARGDNEQFF.